The source of this T cell receptor (beta chain) is a study of memory CD4+ T cells and cytomegalovirus serostatus (dated by TCRdb to between 2017 and 2020). Turning to the overall study: The cohort included about 33 healthy adults from Belgium, of whom 9 were CMV seropositive and 24 were CMV seronegative. The study sequenced CD4+ memory TCRbeta repertoires of a Belgian cohort with known cytomegalovirus serostatus to replicate a published TCR-based CMV serostatus classifier.

CDR1 and CDR2 are drawn from the germline V gene (reference sequence): SEHNR, FQNEAQ. Trimmed from V: 1 base; trimmed from J: 5 bases; junction bases lacking a gene match: 5. The CDR3 covers 15 residues, taking in both the cysteine and the phenylalanine. Here the CDR3 DNA is all that survives: 45 bases in frame from base 1. Turning to this clone: What this receptor recognizes is not known. Base qualities are missing; no much larger clone stands one base away.

A FACSAria II was used to sort memory CD4+ T cells, defined as single viable CD3+CD4+CD8-CD45RO+ cells. CMV serostatus was determined using a Roche Elecsys assay that detects serum IgG against CMV pp150, pp28, p38 and p52. Once the samples were thawed, total CD4+ T cells were enriched through positive selection using CD4 magnetic microbeads. The samples came from a different study that was designed specifically to examine the CD4+ T cell memory repertoire. Following standard operating procedures, peripheral blood mononuclear cells were isolated and cryopreserved, while serum was kept at -80 degrees C. The staining used CD3-PerCP (BW264/56), CD4-APC (RPA-T4), CD45RO-PE (UCHT1) and CD8-Pacific Orange (3B5) antibodies, and Sytox blue was used to exclude non-viable cells. Summary of the overall study and its limitations: Only CD4+CD45RO+ memory cells were sequenced, in contrast to the original study, in which naive and memory CD4+ and CD8+ populations were covered. For predicting CMV serostatus, the median bootstrapped AUC was about 0.95 using the original framework and 0.9 to 0.92 using a US-trained random forest. Of fewer than 200 previously reported CMV-associated TCRbeta sequences, over 65 appeared in the CD4+ memory repertoires, each in one to five individuals. On the Belgian cohort, the classifier built on the original framework reached a median bootstrapped AUC of roughly 0.96, with a 95% CI of 0.76-1.00. The results were interpreted as suggesting that the CMV-associated TCR signature is largely present in the CD4+ memory repertoire.

Genomic DNA was extracted from sorted cells with the Quick-DNA Microprep Kit. Amplification of TCRbeta DNA was done with the immunoSEQ hsTCRbeta kit, following the protocol from the manufacturer. An Illumina MiSeq instrument was used to sequence the TCRbeta libraries. The source study handled its data this way. After out-of-frame sequences were removed, 2,204,828 distinct TCRbeta sequences remained, averaging around 67,000 per individual. Each individual was scored according to the count of some 160 previously reported CMV-associated TCRbeta sequences and the total productive distinct TCRbeta count. A beta-binomial model was reimplemented in Python, and random forests from scikit-learn, run with default parameters, were trained on data from the US cohort. Classifier performance on the Belgian cohort was summarized as median AUC with percentile confidence intervals calculated over 10,000 bootstrap iterations. TCRdb's version of the immuneACCESS table is confined to in-frame rearrangements and falls short of the full clone set. An unresolved V gene accounts for under half of the shortfall where checked; the remainder is of unknown origin. V, J and clone size are those of that table, while D and trimming were read from the DNA. Within this sample are some 87,000 clones, with 80% of them counted one time only. Together, the top ten hold less than 4.5% of the sample.

The rearrangement combines TRBV7-9 with TRBJ2-5; a stretch of 9 junction bases matches TRBD1. This TCR came from an adult in good health and CMV-seropositive. Sequencing was carried out using memory CD4+ T cells from blood. CDR3 reads: CASSLGTGVRETQYF. The sequenced DNA: TGTGCCAGCAGCTTAGGGACAGGGGTTCGGGAGACCCAGTACTTC. When the CDR3 is completed using the reference TRBV7-9 and TRBJ2-5 genes on either side, the full variable domain is DTGVSQNPRHKITKRGQNVTFRCDPISEHNRLYWYRQTLGQGPEFLTYFQNEAQLEKSRLLSDRFSAERPKGSFSTLEIQRTEQGDSAMYLCASSLGTGVRETQYFGPGTRLLVL.